Listed here is a single TCR beta chain. The same CDR3 also results from other DNA sequences found in this sample. The authors' processing: The assay estimated nucleated cells by amplifying reference gene primers. Assay used: immunoSEQ multiplex PCR; TCRdb lists only in-frame clones, some missing. The DNA gave D and trimming, while V, J and clone size come from that table. Of about 140,000 clones listed, about 83% were seen once; the top ten hold over 8.5%. The sample is drawn from a study of blood T cell repertoires in COVID-19. As for the study in general: Material from acute and convalescent COVID-19 was sourced from the United States, Italy and Spain.

Specimen: peripheral blood. The receptor's source is a woman in her fifties or sixties with active or convalescent COVID-19.

This CDR3 is CASSPGLAGGDTQYF. CDR3 nucleotides: TGCGCCAGCAGCCCGGGACTAGCGGGCGGGGATACGCAGTATTTT. This chain links TRBV5-1 with TRBJ2-3, with TRBD2 matching over 12 bases. After removal of 4 bases from V and 6 bases from J, the junction contained 6 bases not matched to a gene. This CDR3 region has 15 residues. CDR1 and CDR2 from the germline V gene are SGHRS and YFSETQ.